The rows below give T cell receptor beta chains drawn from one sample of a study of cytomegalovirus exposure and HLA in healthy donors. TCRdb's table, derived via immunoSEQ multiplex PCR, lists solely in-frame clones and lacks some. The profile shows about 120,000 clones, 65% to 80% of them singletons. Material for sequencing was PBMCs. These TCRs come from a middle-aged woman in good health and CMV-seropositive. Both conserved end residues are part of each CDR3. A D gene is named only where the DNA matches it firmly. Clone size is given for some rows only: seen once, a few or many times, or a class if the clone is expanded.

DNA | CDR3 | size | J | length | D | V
TGTGCCAGCAGTCTCAGCAATGAGCAGTTCTTC | CASSLSNEQFF | NA | TRBJ2-1 | 11 | NA | TRBV27
TGCGCCAGCAGTGACCGGGTTAACACCTACAATGAGCAGTTCTTC | CASSDRVNTYNEQFF | few | TRBJ2-1 | 15 | NA | TRBV10-1
TGTGCCAGCAGCTTTACTAGCGGAGGACCGAGGGAACAGTTCTTC | CASSFTSGGPREQFF | few | TRBJ2-1 | 15 | TRBD2 | TRBV5-4
TGCGCCAGCTTTATGACAGGGGGCAACACTGAAGCTTTCTTT | CASFMTGGNTEAFF | NA | TRBJ1-1 | 14 | TRBD1 | TRBV5-1
TGTGCCAGCAGCTGGAGCGGGGGACACAGTGAAGCTTTCTTT | CASSWSGGHSEAFF | NA | TRBJ1-1 | 14 | NA | TRBV5-6
TGTGCCAGCAGCCCGGGACAGTCGGGCATGAGCTATGGCTACACCTTC | CASSPGQSGMSYGYTF | few | TRBJ1-2 | 16 | TRBD1 | TRBV7-9
TGCACCAGCAGCCAAGAGGTGGTCCTAGAGCCCCAGCATTTT | CTSSQEVVLEPQHF | NA | TRBJ1-5 | 14 | NA | TRBV1
TGTGCCAGCAGTGACACCTCAGGGGGTCGGGCTTTCTTT | CASSDTSGGRAFF | NA | TRBJ1-1 | 13 | TRBD1 | TRBV6-4
TGTGCCAGCAGCTCGTTAATGAACACTGAAGCTTTCTTT | CASSSLMNTEAFF | NA | TRBJ1-1 | 13 | NA | TRBV7-6
TGTGCCAGCAGTTCGTCAGGGATTAACTATGGCTACACCTTC | CASSSSGINYGYTF | NA | TRBJ1-2 | 14 | NA | TRBV28
TGTGCCAGCAGTTTATTCGGGACAGTAATCAATCAGCCCCAGCATTTT | CASSLFGTVINQPQHF | few | TRBJ1-5 | 16 | TRBD1 | TRBV28
TGTGCCAGCAGTTTAGTGACAGGGATCAATCAGCCCCAGCATTTT | CASSLVTGINQPQHF | NA | TRBJ1-5 | 15 | TRBD1 | TRBV28
TGTGCCAGCTCACCCCGACAGGGGGGGGACACCGGGGAGCTGTTTTTT | CASSPRQGGDTGELFF | NA | TRBJ2-2 | 16 | TRBD1 | TRBV18
TGCGCCAGCAGCCATTCCGAGGGGGGGGGAGAGACCCAGTACTTC | CASSHSEGGGETQYF | NA | TRBJ2-5 | 15 | NA | TRBV4-3
TGTGCCAGCAGCCCCGGGACAGCTCTTAATGAAAAACTGTTTTTT | CASSPGTALNEKLFF | NA | TRBJ1-4 | 15 | TRBD1 | TRBV6-6
TGTGCCAGCAGCTTAACCGGGACAGGGGGGAATGAGCAGTTCTTC | CASSLTGTGGNEQFF | NA | TRBJ2-1 | 15 | TRBD1 | TRBV7-9
TGCGCCAGCAGCCTGGCTAGGACAGGGGGCTCTGGGGCCAACGTCCTGACTTTC | CASSLARTGGSGANVLTF | NA | TRBJ2-6 | 18 | TRBD1 | TRBV5-1
TGTGCCAGCAGCTCTCAGGGTAACGATGAGCAGTTCTTC | CASSSQGNDEQFF | NA | TRBJ2-1 | 13 | NA | TRBV7-3
TGTGCCAGCAGCCGGGACAGCATGAACACTGAAGCTTTCTTT | CASSRDSMNTEAFF | few | TRBJ1-1 | 14 | TRBD1 | TRBV5-4
TGTGCCATCAGTGAAGATCGACAGGGGGCGGGTGGCTACACCTTC | CAISEDRQGAGGYTF | NA | TRBJ1-2 | 15 | TRBD1 | TRBV10-3
TGTGCCATCGGGGTGGGGGCCGAAGCTTTCTTT | CAIGVGAEAFF | NA | TRBJ1-1 | 11 | NA | TRBV25-1
TGCGCCAGCAGCAAGGGACAGGGGGCAACCTACGAGCAGTACTTC | CASSKGQGATYEQYF | few | TRBJ2-7 | 15 | TRBD1 | TRBV5-1
TGTGCCAGCAGTATTGGGAGCGGGAAGGGCGGTGAGCAGTTCTTC | CASSIGSGKGGEQFF | NA | TRBJ2-1 | 15 | TRBD2 | TRBV7-6
TGTGCCAGCACCCAAAGGGTGGGACTAGCGGGAGTGGTCCGGGAGACCCAGTACTTC | CASTQRVGLAGVVRETQYF | NA | TRBJ2-5 | 19 | TRBD2 | TRBV28
TGTGCCAGCAAGATTACAGGGGGCACTGAAGCTTTCTTT | CASKITGGTEAFF | NA | TRBJ1-1 | 13 | TRBD1 | TRBV28
TGTGCCAGCAGCCAAGGCACAGGGGTCTCCTACGAGCAGTACTTC | CASSQGTGVSYEQYF | NA | TRBJ2-7 | 15 | TRBD1 | TRBV14
TGTGCCAGCAGCCAAGACAATAAAGCCGAAGCTTTCTTT | CASSQDNKAEAFF | NA | TRBJ1-1 | 13 | NA | TRBV4-2
TGTGCCAGCAGCTTGGGACAGGGGGTCACTGAAGCTTTCTTT | CASSLGQGVTEAFF | NA | TRBJ1-1 | 14 | TRBD1 | TRBV7-2
TGCGCCAGCAACACCGGGACAGTGCCCCCGATTCAGTACTTC | CASNTGTVPPIQYF | NA | TRBJ2-4 | 14 | TRBD1 | TRBV5-1
TGTGCCAGCAGCCCACTAGATCCAGGGGCGGGGAACACTGAAGCTTTCTTT | CASSPLDPGAGNTEAFF | NA | TRBJ1-1 | 17 | NA | TRBV4-2
TGTGCCTGGCCTAGGACAGTGCATAACTATGGCTACACCTTC | CAWPRTVHNYGYTF | NA | TRBJ1-2 | 14 | NA | TRBV30
TGTGCCACACAACCGGGACTAGCGGGGCTCGGGGAGCTGTTTTTT | CATQPGLAGLGELFF | NA | TRBJ2-2 | 15 | TRBD2 | TRBV19
TGTGCCAGCAGACAGGACAGGGGAGGTCAGCCCCAGCATTTT | CASRQDRGGQPQHF | few | TRBJ1-5 | 14 | TRBD1 | TRBV27
TGCGCCAGCAGCCAAGAGGGCAGAACAGATACGCAGTATTTT | CASSQEGRTDTQYF | NA | TRBJ2-3 | 14 | NA | TRBV4-3
TGCAGTGTCGGGGGGCCCACTGAAGCTTTCTTT | CSVGGPTEAFF | once | TRBJ1-1 | 11 | NA | TRBV20-1
TGTGCCAGCTCACCAGACAGGGCGAACACTGAAGCTTTCTTT | CASSPDRANTEAFF | NA | TRBJ1-1 | 14 | TRBD1 | TRBV18
TGTGCCAGCAGCCTTGGGACAGGGTCCTCAACTATAGTAGGCTACACCTTC | CASSLGTGSSTIVGYTF | NA | TRBJ1-2 | 17 | TRBD1 | TRBV5-5